This TCR beta chain was sequenced in a study of tumor-infiltrating lymphocytes in localized non-small cell lung cancer (dated by TCRdb to about 2021). With regard to the full study: The cohort included patients whose samples were collected after neoadjuvant chemotherapy, as well as both smokers and never-smokers and several histologies. Alongside flow cytometry, multiplex immunofluorescence, RNA-seq, exome sequencing and proteomics, TCR sequencing was applied to the same patients as one of several integrated assays. In total, the ICON cohort was made up of about 150 surgical patients who had localized non-small cell lung cancer and whose tumors were resected. From each patient came resected tumor tissue plus uninvolved lung tissue from that same patient, and the uninvolved lung tissue was described as non-adjacent to the tumor. A total of around 50 patients were part of the paired comparison of immunoSEQ T-cell fraction between tumor and uninvolved lung.

What the authors observed across the whole study: TCRbeta sequencing supported higher T cell infiltration in tumors than in uninvolved lung tissue, consistent with immunofluorescence CD3 counts. Because different assays used different pieces of the same tissue, technical variation could not be distinguished from intratumor heterogeneity. Recurrence-free survival showed no association with tumor T-cell fraction from TCR sequencing (p = 0.61). Since assay coverage differed from patient to patient depending on how much tissue was available, TCR sequencing was done for only a subset of the cohort. No difference in TCR-derived T-cell fraction was observed between the flow cytometry-defined immunotypes IM1 (good prognosis) and IM2 (poor prognosis).

Enrollment in ICON was initiated in early 2016, and the last patient was enrolled in 2018. In a subcohort of 70 to 95 patients, fresh tumor and matched uninvolved tissue were collected for in-depth immune analyses, with TCR sequencing among those analyses. No cell sorting was done, and TCR sequencing was instead run on DNA isolated from bulk tissue. In regard to this clone: This clone's antigen is unknown. Within one base of it there is no much larger clone, and no base qualities were kept.

The T-cell fraction in tumor and uninvolved lung tissue was obtained from TCR sequencing using the immunoSEQ assay. On the authors' methods: For survival analysis, patients were split into high (upper tertile) and low (lower two tertiles) T-cell fraction groups and compared by log-rank test. Paired tumor versus uninvolved lung differences in T-cell fraction were tested with a signed-rank test. As stored in TCRdb, this immuneACCESS dataset retains in-frame rearrangements with V and J assigned. A fraction of the clones does not appear; measured against another copy, unresolved V genes explain less than half of the discrepancy, and the remainder lacks a known reason. V and J calls and clone size follow that table, whereas D and trimming were derived from the DNA. The sample includes around 15,000 clones, with roughly two thirds observed a single time. The ten top clones hold 5% to 6% of the sample.

The sequenced material came from lung tumor tissue. The sequence was obtained from a human donor with non-small cell lung cancer.

The DNA sequence is as follows: TGTGCCAGCAGTTTAGTGACAGGCTCCTACAATGAGCAGTTCTTC. This sequence encodes CASSLVTGSYNEQFF. The chain was built from TRBV6-5 and TRBJ2-1; 6 matching bases give a weak D call of TRBD1. Taken from the germline V gene, the CDR1 and CDR2 loops are MNHEY and SVGAGI. The CDR3 covers 15 residues, taking in both the cysteine and the phenylalanine. The only DNA kept is the CDR3, 45 bases in frame from the first base. Deletion took 4 bases off V and 0 bases off J, with a span of 10 bases between the germline ends.